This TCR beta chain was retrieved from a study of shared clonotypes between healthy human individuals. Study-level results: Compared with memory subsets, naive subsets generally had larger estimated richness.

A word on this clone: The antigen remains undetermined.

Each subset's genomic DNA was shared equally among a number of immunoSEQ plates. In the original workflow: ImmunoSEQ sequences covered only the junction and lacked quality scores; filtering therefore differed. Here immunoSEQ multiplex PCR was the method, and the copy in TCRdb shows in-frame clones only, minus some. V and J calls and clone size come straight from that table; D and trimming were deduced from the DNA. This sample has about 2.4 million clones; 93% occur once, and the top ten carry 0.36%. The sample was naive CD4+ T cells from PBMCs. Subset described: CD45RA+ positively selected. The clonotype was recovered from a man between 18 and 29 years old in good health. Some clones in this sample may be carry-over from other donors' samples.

CDR3 residues: CASSFFTGGYTEAFF. CDR3 sequence (DNA): TGTGCCAGCAGCTTCTTTACAGGGGGGTACACTGAAGCTTTCTTT. V gene TRBV5-4 combines with J gene TRBJ1-1; 8 bases are shared with TRBD1. Trimming removed 2 bases from V and 3 bases from J; junction bases left unmatched: 6. This CDR3 has 15 amino acids. Germline V gene sequence: CDR1 SGHNT, CDR2 YYREEE (reference sequence).